This entry lists 22 T cell receptor beta chains sequenced from one sample in a study of PD-L1 blockade in urothelial cancer. Generated by immunoSEQ multiplex PCR, the TCRdb table keeps only in-frame clones and is missing some. The table has 70,000 to 95,000 clones, roughly 89% seen once. Noted time point: pretreatment peripheral blood. Sequenced material: PBMCs, taken around atezolizumab (anti-PD-L1) treatment. The source of these receptors is a man in his fifties or sixties with urothelial cancer.

The chain recombines TRBV30 with TRBJ2-3, with D possibly being TRBD2 (5 bases). The CDR3 runs to 14 residues. The germline V gene has CDR1 GTSNPN and CDR2 SVGIG (reference sequence). Trimming left V 2 bases short and J 2 bases short, with 11 bases between. The CDR3, as DNA: TGTGCCTGGAGTTTCGGGATTGTCACAGATACGCAGTATTTT. This encodes CAWSFGIVTDTQYF.

The chain joins TRBV2 to TRBJ2-5; D might be TRBD2 (6 bases). The CDR3 has 14 amino acids. Germline CDR1 reads SNHLY; CDR2 reads FYNNEI. Trimming stripped 2 bases from V and 3 bases from J, with 10 bases between. The CDR3 sequence: CASSESGREETQYF. The CDR3 bases are TGTGCCAGCAGTGAAAGCGGGCGGGAAGAGACCCAGTACTTC.

This clone was counted a single time. The chain is built from TRBV28 and TRBJ1-5, with TRBD1 matching 8 bases. V was pared by 5 bases and J by 6 bases, with 15 bases of the junction left unmatched. The CDR3 is made up of 17 amino acids. The germline V gene has CDR1 MDHEN and CDR2 SYDVKM. For the CDR3, the DNA is TGTGCCAGCAGTCAGACAGGGGTGGTAAGGAGACGTCAGCCCCAGCATTTT. This gives the protein CASSQTGVVRRRQPQHF.

The V and J genes are TRBV28 and TRBJ1-3; TRBD1 matches at 8 bases. The CDR3 extends over 15 amino acids. V shed 4 bases and J 2 bases; nucleotides not matched to a gene: 4. Germline lookup yields CDR1 MDHEN and CDR2 SYDVKM. CDR3 residues: CASSSSDRAGNTIYF. CDR3 in DNA: TGTGCCAGCAGTTCCTCGGACAGGGCTGGAAACACCATATATTTT.

V gene TRBV6-6 combines with J gene TRBJ2-7; a weak D match, TRBD1 (6 bases). The CDR3 spans 15 residues. The V gene lost 5 bases and the J gene lost 1 base, with 15 bases spanning the gap. Germline V gene data show CDR1 as MNHNY and CDR2 as SVGAGI (reference sequence). The CDR3 bases are TGTGCCAGCAGTATGTTCCAGGGGTTATCCTACGAGCAGTACTTC. It codes for CASSMFQGLSYEQYF.

The chain employs TRBV5-1 and TRBJ2-7; 8 bases align to TRBD1. Trimming took 5 bases from V and 6 from J; bases not matched to a gene: 13. CDR3 length: 15 residues. The germline V gene has CDR1 SGHRS and CDR2 YFSETQ. The CDR3 loop reads CASRPADREATEQYF. The CDR3 DNA reads as TGCGCCAGCAGACCCGCGGACAGGGAAGCTACCGAGCAGTACTTC.

The chain joins TRBV6-5 to TRBJ2-7; 10 bases align to TRBD1. This CDR3 spans 15 amino acids. CDR1 is MNHEY and CDR2 is SVGAGI in the germline V gene. After removal of 6 bases from V and 4 bases from J, the junction contained 9 bases not matched to a gene. CDR3 nucleotide sequence: TGTGCCAGCAGCCCCACCGGGACAGGGGTGTACGAGCAGTACTTC. Translating it yields CASSPTGTGVYEQYF.

On this clone itself: A junction end diverges from the germline sequence, so it may reflect a read error. V and J are TRBV10-3 and TRBJ1-1; D not certain. CDR3 length: 12 amino acids. Per the germline V gene, CDR1 is ENHRY and CDR2 is SYGVKD. The DNA of the CDR3 is TGTGCCACTGACTGGCAGAACTCTGAAGCTTTCTTT. Residues: CATDWQNSEAFF.

This chain joins TRBV6-5 and TRBJ1-2, with 8 bases matching TRBD1. Germline CDR1 is MNHEY and CDR2 is SVGAGI. The CDR3 spans 13 residues. V lost 10 bases and J lost 2; bases outside the gene matches: 6. The CDR3 DNA follows: TGTGCCACCGGGACAGGTTCAAACTATGGCTACACCTTC. Its protein is CATGTGSNYGYTF.

V is TRBV29-1 and J is TRBJ2-7; the match to TRBD2 covers 13 bases. Trimming removed 3 bases from V and 5 bases from J; junction bases left unmatched: 13. CDR3 length: 17 amino acids. Looked up from germline, CDR1 is SQVTM and CDR2 is ANQGSEA. The CDR3 nucleotides read TGCAGCGTTGATCGCAAAACTAGCGGGAGGGCCCACCACGAGCAGTACTTC. Translating it yields CSVDRKTSGRAHHEQYF.

This clone was seen a single time. The chain joins TRBV21-1 to TRBJ1-5; the table names TRBD1, a call not compared with the DNA. TRBV21-1 counts as a pseudogene. The CDR3 loop spans 13 amino acids. In DNA form, the CDR3 reads TGTGCCAATAACAGGGGGCGCGGACAGCCCCAGCATTTT. Amino acids: CANNRGRGQPQHF.

The chain joins TRBV4-1 to TRBJ2-1; 9 nucleotides line up with TRBD2. Germline loops: CDR1 MGHRA, CDR2 YSYEKL. The CDR3 consists of 14 residues. V was clipped by 1 base and J by 7 bases; unmatched bases: 2. The DNA for the CDR3 is TGCGCCAGCAGCCAAGGGACTAGCGCGAATGAGCAGTTCTTC. Protein sequence: CASSQGTSANEQFF.

The chain links TRBV2 to TRBJ1-5; no reliable D call. This CDR3 has 12 amino acids. V lost 7 bases to trimming and J lost 4 bases, with 8 bases between them. Looked up from germline, CDR1 is SNHLY and CDR2 is FYNNEI. Here the CDR3 DNA reads TGTGCCAGCACACTAGAGAATCAGCCCCAGCATTTT. This gives the protein CASTLENQPQHF.

This chain joins TRBV14 and TRBJ2-6; D remains unclear. This CDR3 is 14 amino acids long. V lost 1 base, J lost 6 bases, and 7 bases lay in between. CDR1 SGHDN and CDR2 FVKESK come from the germline V gene. Here the CDR3 reads CASSQGALANVLTF. The CDR3, as DNA: TGTGCCAGCAGCCAAGGGGCTCTGGCCAACGTCCTGACTTTC.

The DNA of the CDR3 is TGTGCCAGCAGCTCCCAACTGAATAGCAATCAGCCCCAGCATTTT. It is translated as CASSSQLNSNQPQHF. V usage is TRBV7-2 and J usage is TRBJ1-5, with D hard to call. There are 15 residues in the CDR3. The V and J ends lost 4 bases and 0 bases respectively, with 10 bases between them. The germline V gene encodes CDR1 SGHTA and CDR2 FQGNSA. The whole variable domain, filled in from reference TRBV7-2 and TRBJ1-5, reads GAGVSQSPSNKVTEKGKDVELRCDPISGHTALYWYRQSLGQGLEFLIYFQGNSAPDKSGLPSDRFSAERTGGSVSTLTIQRTQQEDSAVYLCASSSQLNSNQPQHFGDGTRLSIL.

This clone was seen only once. This chain links TRBV28 with TRBJ1-2, with D hard to call. The CDR3 loop spans 15 amino acids. V gave up 3 bases and J gave up 8 bases, with 19 bases separating them. The germline CDR1 and CDR2 sequences are MDHEN and SYDVKM. In nucleotides, the CDR3 is TGTGCCAGCAGTTTTGGGTCTCCCCTAGCTCGCGGCTACACCTTC. Amino acids: CASSFGSPLARGYTF.

The chain employs TRBV5-8 and TRBJ2-1, with a possible D match to TRBD2 (6 bases). The germline CDR1 and CDR2 sequences are SGHTS and YDEGEE. V was trimmed by 0 bases and J by 3 bases, leaving 10 bases between them. The CDR3 totals 15 residues. The CDR3 protein is CASSLGLSGYNEQFF. In nucleotides, the CDR3 is TGTGCCAGCAGCTTGGGTCTTAGCGGCTACAATGAGCAGTTCTTC.

The genes are TRBV7-2 and TRBJ2-3; 7 positions agree with TRBD2. The CDR3 spans 13 residues. The V gene end was trimmed by 4 bases and the J gene end by 6 bases; junction bases not matched to a gene: 4. Germline V gene data show CDR1 as SGHTA and CDR2 as FQGNSA. CDR3 protein: CASSSGLDDTQYF. CDR3 DNA sequence: TGTGCCAGCAGCTCCGGACTAGACGATACGCAGTATTTT.

V gene TRBV5-1 combines with J gene TRBJ2-1; 9 nucleotides align to TRBD1. Unmatched junction bases numbered 6, after V lost 0 bases and J lost 5 bases. The CDR3 covers 16 residues. Germline V gene lookup returns CDR1 SGHRS and CDR2 YFSETQ. The CDR3 region is CASSLGTGERDNEQFF. In nucleotides, the CDR3 is TGCGCCAGCAGCTTGGGGACAGGGGAGAGGGACAATGAGCAGTTCTTC.

This clone has only one observation. This rearrangement joins TRBV12-5 to TRBJ2-1; perhaps TRBD2 as D (5 bases). Trimming cost V 6 bases and J 0 bases, with 6 bases left between them. The CDR3 loop spans 13 amino acids. Germline CDR1 is LGHNT and CDR2 is FRNRAP. The CDR3 sequence: CASGRDSYNEQFF. CDR3 in DNA: TGTGCTAGTGGCCGGGACTCCTACAATGAGCAGTTCTTC.

The V call is TRBV29-1, the J call TRBJ2-7; 8 nucleotides align to TRBD2. Losses at the gene ends were 7 bases for V and 2 bases for J; bases not matched to a gene: 7. Germline loops: CDR1 SQVTM, CDR2 ANQGSEA. The CDR3 totals 13 residues. In DNA, the CDR3 is TGCAGCGCCGGGAGGGGCCTCCCCTACGAGCAGTACTTC. Protein: CSAGRGLPYEQYF.

This chain connects TRBV9 to TRBJ1-2; 9 nucleotides agree with TRBD1. There are 16 residues in the CDR3. Germline V gives CDR1 SGDLS, CDR2 YYNGEE. Trimming removed 0 bases from V and 8 bases from J; junction bases left unmatched: 11. CDR3 sequence reads: CASSVGQGDRAIGYTF. The CDR3 region has the DNA TGTGCCAGCAGCGTAGGCCAAGGGGACAGGGCTATAGGCTACACCTTC.